This TCR beta chain was identified in a study of vaccination effects on CD4 cells after COVID-19. Pools of viral peptides were used by the ViraFEST assay to expand antigen-specific CD4+ T cells ahead of sequencing. After more than 9 days in culture, the CD4+ T cells were isolated. Participants each got two BNT162b2 or mRNA-1273 vaccine doses. Nucleocapsid antibodies stayed negative before and after vaccination, showing no earlier SARS-CoV-2 infection. The assay was immunoSEQ multiplex PCR, and TCRdb's table has in-frame clones only and misses some. The data hold roughly 59,000 clones, with 78% observed a single time. V lost 6 bases, J lost 0 bases, and 11 bases lay in between. Germline CDR1 reads MGHRA; CDR2 reads YSYEKL. The CDR3 totals 14 residues. This clone was detected only a few times. Its antigen is as yet unknown.

This sample comprised CD4+ T cells from PBMCs cultured with HCoV-OC43 spike peptides, obtained after COVID-19 vaccination. The subset is: HCoV-OC43 spike overlapping peptide pool stimulation. The origin of this receptor is a human donor who received a COVID-19 vaccine. The chain employs TRBV4-1 and TRBJ1-1; TRBD1 might be the D (5 bases). In nucleotides, the CDR3 is TGCGCCAGCAGGGGACCGACAATGAACACTGAAGCTTTCTTT. Amino acids: CASRGPTMNTEAFF.